Presented here are 8 T cell receptor beta chains from one specimen sequenced in a study of CD8 T cells in ankylosing spondylitis. MiXCR was run by TCRdb on the 5' RACE reads, yielding one entry per CDR3 protein. Of approximately 300,000 distinct CDR3 sequences listed, approximately 8.2% are singletons. For these TCRs, the target antigens are not known. General observations from the study: One TCR beta motif, made up of roughly eight highly homologous variants, appeared characteristic of ankylosing spondylitis blood.

The source material was blood, either unsorted or a sorted T cell fraction (not recorded which). The receptors were sampled from a male donor with ankylosing spondylitis.

The CDR3 DNA reads as TGTGCCAGCAGGAGGAGTCCCGGGGAGCTGTTTTTT. Its translation: CASRRSPGELFF. The chain recombines TRBV9 with TRBJ2-2; D unclear. Trimming cost V 5 bases and J 6 bases, with 8 bases left between them. The CDR3 contains 12 residues. CDR1 and CDR2 from the germline V gene are SGDLS and YYNGEE.

The rearrangement joins TRBV5-5 to TRBJ2-1; unclear D gene. V was shortened by 3 bases and J by 0 bases, with 10 bases between the two germline ends. The V gene's germline CDR1 is SGHKS and CDR2 YYEKEE (reference sequence). The CDR3 consists of 15 residues. The CDR3 loop is CASSSVWSSYNEQFF. The CDR3 DNA reads as TGTGCCAGCAGCTCCGTATGGAGCTCCTACAATGAGCAGTTCTTC.

This clonotype has only a few counts. V and J are TRBV7-2 and TRBJ2-1; D call uncertain. The V end lost 3 bases, the J end lost 10 bases, and 13 bases lay between the germline ends. Germline CDR1 reads SGHTA; CDR2 reads FQGNSA. CDR3 length: 13 amino acids. This chain's CDR3 is CASSFVDGPEQFF. Written as DNA, the CDR3 is TGTGCCAGCAGCTTTGTCGACGGCCCGGAGCAGTTCTTC.

This clonotype has ten or more counts. The chain uses TRBV7-9 and TRBJ2-7; TRBD1 might be the D (5 bases). Between the trimmed V and J ends, which lost 4 bases and 5 bases, there was a span of 15 bases. The length of the CDR3 is 14 residues. Germline V gives CDR1 SEHNR, CDR2 FQNEAQ (reference sequence). CDR3 residues: CASSSGFPPDEQYF. As DNA, the CDR3 is TGTGCCAGCAGCTCAGGGTTCCCTCCCGACGAGCAGTACTTC.

This clonotype was seen a handful of times. The chain couples TRBV4-1 to TRBJ2-1; perhaps TRBD1 as D (6 bases). V dropped 2 bases and J dropped 0 bases, with 17 bases sitting between them. Germline V gives CDR1 MGHRA, CDR2 YSYEKL. This CDR3 has 18 amino acids. The CDR3 DNA reads as TGCGCCAGCAGCCAATACCAGGGGACCCTGAGCTCCTACAATGAGCAGTTCTTC. It translates to CASSQYQGTLSSYNEQFF.

The V call is TRBV13, the J call TRBJ2-2; TRBD1 might be the D (6 bases). CDR3 length: 17 residues. Germline-derived CDR1 and CDR2 are PRHDT and FYEKMQ (reference sequence). V was pared by 1 base and J by 3 bases, with 15 bases between. The CDR3 spells CASSLDTGPKDTGELFF. CDR3 nucleotide sequence: TGTGCCAGCAGCTTAGACACAGGGCCCAAGGACACCGGGGAGCTGTTTTTT.

This CDR3 is CASKVLNSGSLFF. DNA for the CDR3: TGTGCCAGCAAGGTCCTTAATAGCGGGAGTCTGTTCTTC. V and J are TRBV2 and TRBJ2-1; TRBD2 aligns across 9 bases. V shed 7 bases and J 15 bases; nucleotides not matched to a gene: 13. The germline gives CDR1 SNHLY, CDR2 FYNNEI. CDR3 length equals 13 residues. The whole variable domain, remainder taken from reference TRBV2 and TRBJ2-1, is EPEVTQTPSHQVTQMGQEVILRCVPISNHLYFYWYRQILGQKVEFLVSFYNNEISEKSEIFDDQFSVERPDGSNFTLKIRSTKLEDSAMYFCASKVLNSGSLFFGPGTRLTVL.

This clonotype came up many times. The chain employs TRBV29-1 and TRBJ2-1; TRBD2 agrees at 9 bases. With 3 bases clipped from V and 3 bases from J, the junction kept 3 bases outside the gene matches. CDR1 is SQVTM and CDR2 is ANQGSEA in the germline V gene. There are 14 residues in the CDR3. Here the CDR3 reads CSVDSGRRYNEQFF. In nucleotides, the CDR3 is TGCAGCGTTGACAGCGGGAGGCGCTACAATGAGCAGTTCTTC.